This T cell receptor beta chain was obtained from a study of cytomegalovirus exposure and HLA in healthy donors. PCR amplification relied on 60 Vbeta primers (plus 13 Jbeta primers). The repertoire was sequenced with immunoSEQ multiplex PCR; TCRdb's copy has only in-frame clones and lacks some. The table has about 62,000 clones, roughly 73% seen once; the top ten hold roughly a tenth. V was clipped by 1 base and J by 5 bases, with 8 bases between them. There are 13 residues in the CDR3. Germline-derived CDR1 and CDR2 are SGHVS and FNYEAQ. Study-wide results and caveats: It was in a later analysis that TCR association rates were seen to vary by HLA locus, highest for DRB1 and lowest for HLA-C.

About this clone: The antigen remains undetermined.

Sequencing was performed on PBMCs. The J gene is TRBJ1-1, the V gene TRBV7-6; D is perhaps TRBD1 (5 bases). The TCR originated in a man aged 40-49 years in good health and CMV-seronegative. CDR3 DNA sequence: TGTGCCAGCAGCTTAGGGGGGGGGACTGAAGCTTTCTTT. Translated, it gives CASSLGGGTEAFF. The entire variable domain, with the rest obtained from reference TRBV7-6 and TRBJ1-1, is as follows: GAGVSQSPRYKVTKRGQDVALRCDPISGHVSLYWYRQALGQGPEFLTYFNYEAQQDKSGLPNDRFSAERPEGSISTLTIQRTEQRDSAMYRCASSLGGGTEAFFGQGTRLTVV.